This TCR beta chain appears in the sequencing data of a study of blood T cell repertoires in COVID-19 (dated by TCRdb to about 2020). Study-wide context: The collaborator samples originated in the United States, Italy and Spain and spanned the acute and convalescent phases of COVID-19. The prospective study material was composed of cDNA or gDNA derived from T cells, B-cell-depleted T cells, or PBMCs. The dataset comprised deeply sampled blood TCRbeta repertoires from subjects exposed to, actively infected with, or recovered from COVID-19. The repertoires were made available in a free public database intended to serve as a resource for research on the immune response to SARS-CoV-2. Samples came from the ongoing ImmuneRACE study (first 160 participants) plus 1,254 subjects from 6 global collaborators. The sample metadata nearly always contained a de-identified subject ID, COVID-19 status, age in years and sex. HLA class I and class II types, where available, came from metadata supplied by the sample provider rather than from assay-based typing.

TCRbeta CDR3 regions were amplified from genomic DNA by means of the immunoSEQ Assay, a bias-controlled multiplex PCR. The paper's processing steps were these. Nucleated cell counts per sample were estimated from amplification of reference gene primers within the assay. Sequence reads were collapsed and filtered to measure the absolute abundance of every unique TCRbeta CDR3 rearrangement. For each sample, productive Simpson clonality was calculated as the square root of Simpson's diversity index over productive rearrangements. TCRdb holds this immuneACCESS table with in-frame rearrangements only. Some clones are missing; in checked studies, unresolved V genes explain under half, and the rest has no known cause. From that table come the V and J calls and clone size; the DNA was used to work out D and trimming. This sample is represented by just under 300,000 clones; around 90% of them were singletons. Jointly, the top ten make up 1% to 1.5% of the sample.

On this clone itself: This receptor's antigen is unknown. No base quality information exists; no much larger clone differs at one position.

Results and caveats for the whole study, not just this receptor: The amount of clinical and demographic metadata varied by source and participant and was provided uncurated.

The CDR3, from cysteine to phenylalanine, totals 17 residues. Of all the DNA, just the CDR3 is kept, 51 bases in frame from base 1. V sheds 0 bases and J sheds 2 bases, leaving 16 bases between their ends. Taken from the germline V gene, the CDR1 and CDR2 loops are LGHNA and YSLEER. Whole blood was collected in K2EDTA tubes by collaborating institutions according to the institutions' own protocols. For TCRbeta analysis, collaborators shipped samples in one of three forms: frozen whole blood, isolated PBMCs, or DNA extracted from either of those sample types. The clonotype was recovered from a man in his sixties or seventies with acute or convalescent COVID-19. The material sequenced was peripheral blood. Rearrangement joined TRBV4-3 to TRBJ1-2, with the D gene call left open. This receptor has the CDR3 CASSQDAGIPPNYGYTF. The sequenced DNA is TGCGCCAGCAGCCAAGACGCGGGTATCCCTCCGAACTATGGCTACACCTTC.